These T cell receptor beta chains were read from a single sample in a study of T cell responses to AZD1222 COVID-19 vaccine. The method was immunoSEQ multiplex PCR; TCRdb's version includes in-frame clones alone and lacks a portion of them. The sample records 150,000 or so clones, roughly 92% being singletons. This material consisted of peripheral blood, taken on day 0 of AZD1222 vaccination. These receptors were collected from an adult in good health. The CDR3 runs from the conserved cysteine through the conserved F or W. Fields, in order: V gene, J gene, D gene, CDR3 protein. The D gene is left open where the match is weak.

>TRBV7-2|TRBJ1-2|.
CASRVGAGGFGYTF
>TRBV4-2|TRBJ1-5|TRBD1
CASSQGGSGGEEPQHF
>TRBV5-4|TRBJ2-7|.
CASSFGQPTSYEQYF
>TRBV10-3|TRBJ2-7|.
CAISSTILSGEQYF
>TRBV28|TRBJ2-3|.
CASSSGGVVDTQYF
>TRBV6-2/TRBV6-3|TRBJ2-1|TRBD2
CASSYGTSATEQFF
>TRBV7-8|TRBJ1-3|.
CASSLGRLNSGNTIYF
>TRBV6-5|TRBJ1-1|.
CASSYSGMRNTEAFF
>TRBV4-3|TRBJ2-7|.
CASSQDEGGYEQYF
>TRBV7-9|TRBJ1-6|TRBD1
CASSPQGTDNSPLHF
>TRBV10-3|TRBJ2-7|.
CAISTDTPGEQYF
>TRBV30|TRBJ2-7|TRBD1
CAWSVGQGASEQYF
>TRBV6-2/TRBV6-3|TRBJ1-6|.
CASSYSSFGQNNSPLHF
>TRBV11-2|TRBJ1-3|TRBD1
CASSLGRGQTISGNTIYF
>TRBV5-6|TRBJ1-2|.
CASTRYGYTF
>TRBV13|TRBJ2-7|TRBD1
CASSRGDRVYEQYF
>TRBV10-3|TRBJ2-1|.
CAISDNVNEQFF
>TRBV11-3|TRBJ2-7|TRBD2
CASSSNTRLAGTYEQYF
>TRBV27|TRBJ1-3|.
CASSSRDSIWNTIYF
>TRBV4-1|TRBJ1-1|.
CASSQGWGGEAFF
>TRBV29-1|TRBJ2-1|TRBD1
CSAGTGGSYNEQFF
>TRBV28|TRBJ1-2|TRBD1
CASSGDRDGYTF
>TRBV15|TRBJ2-7|TRBD1
CATSRDLWGTASYEQYF
>TRBV6-5|TRBJ1-3|.
CASSYRETSGNTIYF
>TRBV7-9|TRBJ2-1|.
CASSLGLEVYNEQFF
>TRBV5-1|TRBJ1-3|.
CASSLAGTGNTIYF
>TRBV19|TRBJ2-1|TRBD2
CASSIRGLDLGYLSSYNEQFF
>TRBV4-2|TRBJ1-6|.
CASSQSSSGHISSYNSPLHF